What follows are 5 T cell receptor beta chains derived from one specimen sequenced in a study of shared clonotypes between healthy human individuals. The data were produced by immunoSEQ multiplex PCR, yet TCRdb's version contains in-frame clones alone and is incomplete. The sample yields about 2.3 million clones, around 90% seen once. Sequenced: naive CD4+ T cells from PBMCs. Subset meaning: CD45RA+ positively selected. These receptors came from a man between 18 and 35 years old in good health. Some clones in this sample may be carry-over from other donors' samples.

V and J are TRBV28 and TRBJ1-6; 8 bases map to TRBD1. The CDR3 loop spans 15 amino acids. In germline, CDR1 is MDHEN, CDR2 SYDVKM. Unmatched junction bases numbered 7, after V lost 2 bases and J lost 10 bases. The CDR3 protein is CASSLRDRPGSPLHF. Here the CDR3 DNA reads TGTGCCAGCAGTTTACGGGACAGGCCAGGGTCACCCCTCCACTTT.

V gene TRBV5-1 combines with J gene TRBJ2-2, with TRBD2 as a possible D gene (5 bases). The CDR3 has 17 amino acids. Trimming removed 0 bases from V and 0 bases from J, with 12 bases in between. Germline loops: CDR1 SGHRS, CDR2 YFSETQ. The CDR3 protein is CASSLGGTGTNTGELFF. Here the CDR3 DNA reads TGCGCCAGCAGCTTGGGGGGAACGGGAACGAACACCGGGGAGCTGTTTTTT.

This clone was counted once. The rearrangement uses TRBV29-1 and TRBJ2-7, with D maybe TRBD1 (6 bases). The V end lost 7 bases, the J end lost 3 bases, and 13 bases lay between the germline ends. The CDR3 extends over 12 amino acids. Germline loops: CDR1 SQVTM, CDR2 ANQGSEA. CDR3 sequence (DNA): TGCAGCGCCTCCCCGGACAGCTACGAGCAGTACTTC. This codes for CSASPDSYEQYF.

J is TRBJ2-7 and V is TRBV4-3; 7 bases map to TRBD2. The CDR3 is 16 residues long. The germline V gene encodes CDR1 LGHNA and CDR2 YSLEER. With 6 bases clipped from V and 2 bases from J, the junction kept 13 bases outside the gene matches. CDR3 sequence: CASSLQRERGTYEQYF. The CDR3 DNA is TGCGCCAGCAGTCTACAGCGCGAGCGGGGTACCTACGAGCAGTACTTC.

This rearrangement joins TRBV5-1 to TRBJ2-1, with a weak D call TRBD1 (5 bases). Trimming took 1 base from V and 9 from J, leaving 14 bases between them. CDR3 length: 14 residues. CDR1 SGHRS and CDR2 YFSETQ come from the germline V gene. CDR3 protein: CASSLIPDQGEQFF. The CDR3 DNA reads TGCGCCAGCAGCTTGATCCCAGATCAGGGTGAGCAGTTCTTC.